What follows are 14 T cell receptor beta chains derived from one specimen sequenced in a study of blood T cells in healthy people across ages (dated by TCRdb to the mid-2010s). The library was obtained by 5' RACE. Instrument used: Illumina HiSeq 2500. A second roughly 7 to 11 cycle PCR used a sample-barcoded 5' primer and a J-beta primer mix. The public sequencing data were trimmed at Q25 with fastp and processed into clonotypes with MiXCR by TCRdb, which kept only in-frame beta chains. Rows are unified per CDR3 protein, each entry keeping the most common DNA and genes. In all, the sample holds about 1.6 million distinct CDR3 sequences, and approximately 32% of those were seen once. The top ten hold around 10% of the sample. Sequencing was done on a sample of blood. The receptor source for this set is a woman aged 25 to 45 in good health.

The rearrangement uses TRBV20-1 and TRBJ2-7; D is possibly TRBD1 or TRBD2 (6 bases each). The CDR3 covers 10 residues. V lost 6 bases, J lost 12 bases, and 15 bases lay in between. Germline values: CDR1 DFQATT, CDR2 SNEGSKA (reference sequence). CDR3 coding DNA: TGCAGTGCGTCACGGGGGCGCACGTACTTC. This gives the protein CSASRGRTYF.

This clonotype was recorded at least ten times. The gene calls are TRBV7-9 and TRBJ2-7; D is unclear. Germline CDR1 is SEHNR and CDR2 is FQNEAQ (reference sequence). CDR3 length equals 13 residues. Trimming cost V 5 bases and J 2 bases, with 10 bases left between them. The CDR3, as DNA: TGTGCCAGCAGCCCTCCTAGGACCTACGAGCAGTACTTC. It translates to CASSPPRTYEQYF.

The V call is TRBV7-2, the J call TRBJ1-2; TRBD1 is a possible D gene (6 bases). Trimming left V 2 bases short and J 8 bases short, with 15 bases between. The CDR3 sequence is 14 residues long. Germline V lookup: CDR1 SGHTA, CDR2 FQGNSA. CDR3 in amino acids: CASSLPGQTGGYTF. CDR3 nucleotide sequence: TGTGCCAGCAGCTTACCCGGACAGACTGGCGGCTACACCTTC.

This chain joins TRBV20-1 and TRBJ2-7; D perhaps matches TRBD1 (5 bases). The CDR3 covers 15 residues. With 0 bases removed from V and 0 bases from J, the gap between germline ends came to 12 bases. Per germline, CDR1 DFQATT and CDR2 SNEGSKA (reference sequence). CDR3 sequence (DNA): TGCAGTGCTAGAGATCAAACAGGCCTCTCCTACGAGCAGTACTTC. It specifies CSARDQTGLSYEQYF.

The chain has TRBV20-1 and TRBJ2-1; D is uncertain. The germline V gene has CDR1 DFQATT and CDR2 SNEGSKA (reference sequence). The CDR3 sequence is 13 residues long. V was clipped by 6 bases and J by 0 bases, with 9 bases between them. The DNA of the CDR3 is TGCAGTGCCTGGGAAGGCTCCTACAATGAGCAGTTCTTC. Translating gives CSAWEGSYNEQFF.

The chain combines TRBV29-1 with TRBJ1-5; D remains ambiguous. V lost 7 bases and J lost 0, with 10 bases in between. Germline CDR1 is SQVTM and CDR2 is ANQGSEA. The CDR3 contains 13 residues. The CDR3 spells CSGKNTSNQPQHF. CDR3 bases: TGCAGCGGAAAAAATACTAGCAATCAGCCCCAGCATTTT.

The chain couples TRBV2 to TRBJ2-3, with 9 bases that match TRBD1. Trimming took 1 base from V and 2 from J; bases not matched to a gene: 1. This CDR3 is 15 amino acids long. The V gene's germline CDR1 is SNHLY and CDR2 FYNNEI. The CDR3 loop is CASSEGDRDTDTQYF. The CDR3 bases are TGTGCCAGCAGTGAAGGGGACAGGGACACAGATACGCAGTATTTT. The full variable domain, in which reference TRBV2 and TRBJ2-3 provide the parts outside the CDR3, is EPEVTQTPSHQVTQMGQEVILRCVPISNHLYFYWYRQILGQKVEFLVSFYNNEISEKSEIFDDQFSVERPDGSNFTLKIRSTKLEDSAMYFCASSEGDRDTDTQYFGPGTRLTVL.

This clonotype has only a few counts. The chain carries TRBV19 and TRBJ2-7; 12 positions match TRBD1. Germline CDR1 reads LNHDA; CDR2 reads SQIVND (reference sequence). Trimming took 3 bases from V and 4 from J; bases not matched to a gene: 4. This CDR3 is 15 amino acids long. In DNA, the CDR3 is TGTGCCAGTAGTATCCGGGACAGGGGGCCGTACGAGCAGTACTTC. Amino acids: CASSIRDRGPYEQYF.

The V call is TRBV20-1, the J call TRBJ2-3, with D perhaps matching TRBD2 (6 bases). CDR1 DFQATT and CDR2 SNEGSKA come from the germline V gene (reference sequence). This CDR3 has 15 residues. Trimming took 2 bases from V and 1 from J, leaving 13 bases between them. CDR3 nucleotides: TGCAGTGCTAGAATTGGGCGGAGGGGCACAGATACGCAGTATTTT. It encodes CSARIGRRGTDTQYF.

In this sample, this clonotype turned up a few times. The rearrangement joins TRBV20-1 to TRBJ2-7; D is uncertain. Trimming stripped 1 base from V and 3 bases from J, with 13 bases between. This CDR3 contains 14 residues. Germline V gives CDR1 DFQATT, CDR2 SNEGSKA (reference sequence). CDR3 loop: CSARGGRVSYEQYF. The DNA for the CDR3 is TGCAGTGCTAGAGGGGGAAGGGTTAGCTACGAGCAGTACTTC.

Only a few counts were recorded for this clonotype. The rearrangement links TRBV24-1 to TRBJ2-3; 12 positions match TRBD2. The germline gives CDR1 KGHDR, CDR2 SFDVKD. V dropped 2 bases and J dropped 4; count of bases not matched to a gene: 3. CDR3 size: 16 residues. DNA for the CDR3: TGTGCCACCAGTGATTGGACTAGCGGGACTTCAGATACGCAGTATTTT. This sequence encodes CATSDWTSGTSDTQYF.

The chain uses TRBV6-1 and TRBJ1-2, with D unresolved. Trimming stripped 4 bases from V and 4 bases from J, with 7 bases between. CDR1 is MNHNS, CDR2 SASEGT, per germline. CDR3 length equals 12 residues. The CDR3 DNA reads as TGTGCCAGCAGTGTAGTTAGCTATGGCTACACCTTC. Translation: CASSVVSYGYTF.

The chain uses TRBV4-1 and TRBJ2-3; D ambiguous. The CDR3 is made up of 17 amino acids. V lost 0 bases to trimming and J lost 4 bases, with 17 bases between them. CDR1 MGHRA and CDR2 YSYEKL come from the germline V gene. As DNA, the CDR3 is TGCGCCAGCAGCCAAGATAGAAGTACCGTCCCAGCAGATACGCAGTATTTT. Translating gives CASSQDRSTVPADTQYF.

The V gene is TRBV7-2, the J gene TRBJ2-3; D remains ambiguous. CDR3 size: 12 residues. V was shortened by 8 bases and J by 5 bases, with 11 bases between the two germline ends. Germline V gene sequence: CDR1 SGHTA, CDR2 FQGNSA. CDR3 in amino acids: CASGRRVDTQYF. The CDR3 DNA reads as TGTGCCAGCGGCCGAAGGGTAGATACGCAGTATTTT. The whole variable domain, remainder taken from reference TRBV7-2 and TRBJ2-3, is GAGVSQSPSNKVTEKGKDVELRCDPISGHTALYWYRQSLGQGLEFLIYFQGNSAPDKSGLPSDRFSAERTGGSVSTLTIQRTQQEDSAVYLCASGRRVDTQYFGPGTRLTVL.